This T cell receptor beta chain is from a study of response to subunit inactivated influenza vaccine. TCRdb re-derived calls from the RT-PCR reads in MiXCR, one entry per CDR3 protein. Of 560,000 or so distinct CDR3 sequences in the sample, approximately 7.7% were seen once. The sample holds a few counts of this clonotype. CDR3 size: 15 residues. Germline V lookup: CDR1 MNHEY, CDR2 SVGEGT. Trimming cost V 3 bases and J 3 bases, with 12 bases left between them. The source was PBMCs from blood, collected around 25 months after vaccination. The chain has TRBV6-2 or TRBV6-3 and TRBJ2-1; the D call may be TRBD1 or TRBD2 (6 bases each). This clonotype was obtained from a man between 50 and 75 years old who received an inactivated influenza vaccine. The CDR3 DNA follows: TGTGCCAGCAGTTATCCGGGGGCAGGCTACAATGAGCAGTTCTTC. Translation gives CASSYPGAGYNEQFF.